This entry describes one TCR beta chain. Its cognate antigen is unknown. The data belong to a study of T cells in Graves' hyperthyroidism and ophthalmopathy. RNA transcripts provided the source from which TCR beta CDR3 regions were amplified. The study used the HTBI primer set for a first-round RT-PCR of the TCR CDR3. Via MiXCR, TCRdb re-called the multiplex PCR reads, giving one row per CDR3 protein. The table records about 59,000 distinct CDR3 sequences, about 53% of them present only once. Based on clinical symptoms, serum thyroxine and TRAb, thyroid ultrasound and orbital computed tomography, diagnoses were reached. The germline CDR1 and CDR2 sequences are DFQATT and SNEGSKA (reference sequence). Losses at the gene ends were 6 bases for V and 8 bases for J; bases not matched to a gene: 10. This CDR3 comprises 13 residues. The study's findings and limits: Most thyroid clonotypes expanded above 0.001 were also detected in blood.

The V call is TRBV20-1, the J call TRBJ2-1, with 7 bases lining up with TRBD2. The clonotype was recovered from an older woman with Graves' ophthalmopathy. The specimen sequenced was blood. Here the CDR3 reads CSAPGIAGDEQFF. The CDR3 DNA is TGCAGTGCCCCGGGGATAGCGGGTGATGAGCAGTTCTTC.